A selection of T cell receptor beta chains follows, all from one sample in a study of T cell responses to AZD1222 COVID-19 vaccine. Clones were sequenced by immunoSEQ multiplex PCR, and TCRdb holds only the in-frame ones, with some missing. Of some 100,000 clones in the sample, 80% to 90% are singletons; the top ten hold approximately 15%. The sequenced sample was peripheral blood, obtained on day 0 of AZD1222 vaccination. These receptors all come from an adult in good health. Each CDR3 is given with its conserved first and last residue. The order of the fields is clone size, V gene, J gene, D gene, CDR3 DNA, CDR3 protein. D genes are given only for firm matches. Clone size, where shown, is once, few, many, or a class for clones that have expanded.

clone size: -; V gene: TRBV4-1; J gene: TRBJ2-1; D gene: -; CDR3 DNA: TGCGCCAGCAGCCAAGTCTCTAGAGCAAGCTACAATGAGCAGTTCTTC; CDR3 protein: CASSQVSRASYNEQFF
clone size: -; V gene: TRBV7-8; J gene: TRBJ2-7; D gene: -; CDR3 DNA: TGTGCCAGCAGCTTACAACCCCCGGGCCCCTACGAGCAGTACTTC; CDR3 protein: CASSLQPPGPYEQYF
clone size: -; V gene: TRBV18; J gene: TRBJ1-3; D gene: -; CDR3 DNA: TGTGCCAGCTCACTTGGGCAGGGCAGCTCTGGAAACACCATATATTTT; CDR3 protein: CASSLGQGSSGNTIYF
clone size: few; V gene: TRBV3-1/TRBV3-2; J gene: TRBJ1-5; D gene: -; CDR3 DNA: TGTGCCAGCAGCCAAGCCCCAAAGGGGCCCCAGCATTTT; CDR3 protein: CASSQAPKGPQHF
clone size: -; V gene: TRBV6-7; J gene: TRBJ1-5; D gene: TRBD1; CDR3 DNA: TGTGCCAGCAAGGACAGGTCTCACCAGCCCCAGCATTTT; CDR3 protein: CASKDRSHQPQHF
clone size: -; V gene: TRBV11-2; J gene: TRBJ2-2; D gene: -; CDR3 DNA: TGTGCCAGCAGCTTAGGAGGGCCGGGCATCAGGTCCGGGGAGCTGTTTTTT; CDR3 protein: CASSLGGPGIRSGELFF
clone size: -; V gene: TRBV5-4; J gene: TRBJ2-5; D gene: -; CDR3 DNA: TGTGCCAGCAGCGGTGGAGGGGGCATAGAGACCCAGTACTTC; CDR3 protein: CASSGGGGIETQYF
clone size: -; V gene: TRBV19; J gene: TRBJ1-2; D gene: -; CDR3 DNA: TGTGCCAGTAGTAACAGGATTAACTATGGCTACACCTTC; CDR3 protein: CASSNRINYGYTF
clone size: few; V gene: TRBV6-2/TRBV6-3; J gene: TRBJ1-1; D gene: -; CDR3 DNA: TGTGCCAGCAGTTACGTAAGGGACGGCACTGAAGCTTTCTTT; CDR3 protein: CASSYVRDGTEAFF
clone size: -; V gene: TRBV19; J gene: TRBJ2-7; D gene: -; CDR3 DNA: TGTGCCAGTAGTATACTACCGACTAGTTTGCAGTACTTC; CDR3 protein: CASSILPTSLQYF
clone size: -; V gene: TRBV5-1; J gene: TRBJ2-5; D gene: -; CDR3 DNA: TGCGCCAGCAGCCCTCCGGGACTGTCAGGTGGGACCCAGTACTTC; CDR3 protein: CASSPPGLSGGTQYF
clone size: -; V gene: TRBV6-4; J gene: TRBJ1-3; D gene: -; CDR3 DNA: TGTGCCAGCAGTGACAAAATCCGACAGCCGACCCCAAAGAGCTCTGGAAACACCATATATTTT; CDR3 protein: CASSDKIRQPTPKSSGNTIYF
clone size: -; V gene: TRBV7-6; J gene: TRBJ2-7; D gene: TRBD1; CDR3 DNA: TGTGCCAGCAGCAGAGACAGGGGCAACGAGCAGTACTTC; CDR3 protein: CASSRDRGNEQYF
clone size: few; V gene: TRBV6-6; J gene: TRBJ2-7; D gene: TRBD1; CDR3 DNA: TGTGCCAGCAGCCCAGGGGGCTATAGCTCCTACGAGCAGTACTTC; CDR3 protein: CASSPGGYSSYEQYF
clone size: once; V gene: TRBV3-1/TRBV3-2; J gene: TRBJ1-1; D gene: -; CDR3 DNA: TGTGCCAGCAGCCAAATTCCCGGCAGTTTAGCAGAGGCTTTCTTT; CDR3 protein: CASSQIPGSLAEAFF
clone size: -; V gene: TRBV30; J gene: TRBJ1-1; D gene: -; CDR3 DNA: TGTGACGGATCTCCCGGAGGTGACACTGAAGCTTTCTTT; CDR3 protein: CDGSPGGDTEAFF
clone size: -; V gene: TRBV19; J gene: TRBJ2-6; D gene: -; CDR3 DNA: TGTGCCAGTAGTACGGTTCGCTCTGGGGCCAACGTCCTGACTTTC; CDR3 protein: CASSTVRSGANVLTF
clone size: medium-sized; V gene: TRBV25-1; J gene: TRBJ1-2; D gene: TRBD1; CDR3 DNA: TGTGCCAGCACGGGACAGGGCTATGGCTACACCTTC; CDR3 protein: CASTGQGYGYTF
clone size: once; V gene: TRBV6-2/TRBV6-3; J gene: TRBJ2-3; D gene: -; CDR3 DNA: TGTGCCAGCAGTTACAGCAATTCAGATACGCAGTATTTT; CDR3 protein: CASSYSNSDTQYF
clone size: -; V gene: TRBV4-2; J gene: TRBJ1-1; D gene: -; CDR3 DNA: TGTGCCAGCAGCCAAGAGAACCTCCAAGCTTTCTTT; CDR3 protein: CASSQENLQAFF
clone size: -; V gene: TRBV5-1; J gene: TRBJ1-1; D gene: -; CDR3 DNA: TGCGCCAGCAGCGTCGGTCATTTGAACACTGAAGCTTTCTTT; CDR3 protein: CASSVGHLNTEAFF
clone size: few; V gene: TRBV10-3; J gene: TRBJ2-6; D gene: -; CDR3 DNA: TGTGCCATCAGTGAGAGGGAAGGGGCTGGGGCCAACGTCCTGACTTTC; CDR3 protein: CAISEREGAGANVLTF
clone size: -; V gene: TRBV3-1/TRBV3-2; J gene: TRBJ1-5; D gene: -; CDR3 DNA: TGTGCCAGCAGCCAAGGCCATCAGCCCCAGCATTTT; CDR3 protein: CASSQGHQPQHF
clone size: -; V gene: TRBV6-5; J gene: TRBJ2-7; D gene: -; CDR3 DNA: TGTGCCAGCAGTACTAGCAGCTACGAGCAGTACTTC; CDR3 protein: CASSTSSYEQYF
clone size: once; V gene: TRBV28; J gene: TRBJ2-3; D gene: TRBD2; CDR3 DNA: TGTGCCAGCAGAAGACTAGCGGGAGAGATAGATACGCAGTATTTT; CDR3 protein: CASRRLAGEIDTQYF
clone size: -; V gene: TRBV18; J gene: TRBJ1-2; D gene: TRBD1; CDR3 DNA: TGTGCCAGCTCACAGGGACAGCAAAACTATGGCTACACCTTC; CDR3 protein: CASSQGQQNYGYTF
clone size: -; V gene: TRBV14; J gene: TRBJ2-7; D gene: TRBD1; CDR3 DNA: TGTGCCAGCAGCCAAGACTCCGGGACAGGGGGCCCGTTTGGGCAGTACTTC; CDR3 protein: CASSQDSGTGGPFGQYF
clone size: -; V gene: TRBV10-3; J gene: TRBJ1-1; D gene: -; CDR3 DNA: TGTGCCATCAGTGAGGGCCAGGGTGTGAGTGAAGCTTTCTTT; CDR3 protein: CAISEGQGVSEAFF
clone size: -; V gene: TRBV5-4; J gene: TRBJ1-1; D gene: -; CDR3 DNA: TGTGCCAGCAGCGTGACAGCCGGAACTGAAGCTTTCTTT; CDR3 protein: CASSVTAGTEAFF
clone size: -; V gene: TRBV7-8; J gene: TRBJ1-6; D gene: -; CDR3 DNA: TGTGCCAGCAGCTTAAGGCCGGACTCCTATAATTCACCCCTCCACTTT; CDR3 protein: CASSLRPDSYNSPLHF
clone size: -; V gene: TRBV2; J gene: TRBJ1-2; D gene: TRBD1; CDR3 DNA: TGTGCCAGCAGGATAGACAGGGGGTATTATGGCTACACCTTC; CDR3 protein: CASRIDRGYYGYTF
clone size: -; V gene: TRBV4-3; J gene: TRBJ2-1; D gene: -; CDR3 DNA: TGCGCCAGCAGCCATCCCGGGGCGGGCCTTTACAATGAGCAGTTCTTC; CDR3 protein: CASSHPGAGLYNEQFF
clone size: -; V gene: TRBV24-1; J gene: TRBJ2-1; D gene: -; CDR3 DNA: TGTGCCACCAGTGGTGGAAATGAGCAGTTCTTC; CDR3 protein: CATSGGNEQFF